Here is one TCR beta chain with its context. Antigen specificity is unknown. Germline V lookup: CDR1 MGHRA, CDR2 YSYEKL. CDR3 length: 15 residues. Trimming cost V 0 bases and J 4 bases, with 12 bases left between them. The data were taken from a study of T cell responses to AZD1222 COVID-19 vaccine. The data were produced by immunoSEQ multiplex PCR, yet TCRdb's version contains in-frame clones alone and is incomplete. Here the sample spans around 130,000 clones, about 85% being singletons. Study conclusions and caveats: Nearly half of spike-specific TCRs reportedly target unmutated variant regions. Spike-specific TCR breadth rose after two AZD1222 doses, and depth rose as well.

The chain employs TRBV4-1 and TRBJ1-1; D is unresolved. This receptor was obtained from an adult in good health. Specimen: peripheral blood, collected on day 0 of AZD1222 vaccination. This CDR3 is CASSQDSGSGTEAFF. The CDR3 nucleotides read TGCGCCAGCAGCCAAGATTCAGGATCTGGCACTGAAGCTTTCTTT.